The entry that follows covers one T cell receptor (beta chain) sequence. As processed by the authors: Estimation of nucleated cell counts was performed using reference gene primer amplification. Repertoires were generated with immunoSEQ multiplex PCR, while TCRdb's copy carries only in-frame clones and drops some. For V, J and clone size, that table is used; D and trimming come from the DNA. The data show approximately 260,000 clones, 82% seen once. This sample is part of a study of blood T cell repertoires in COVID-19. Looking at the study overall: COVID-19 samples from acute and convalescent phases originated in the United States, Italy and Spain. PBMCs, B-cell-depleted T cells, or T cells provided the cDNA or gDNA that made up the material.

The trim removed 1 base at V and 5 bases at J, leaving 5 bases unmatched. Germline CDR1 SGHTA, CDR2 FQGNSA. CDR3 length: 15 residues. The sequence derives from a woman older than 75 with active or convalescent COVID-19. The chain is built from TRBV7-2 and TRBJ2-1; 7 bases align to TRBD1. What was sequenced was peripheral blood. CDR3 residues: CASSLVGGAHNEQFF. In DNA form, the CDR3 reads TGTGCCAGCAGCTTAGTAGGGGGCGCCCACAATGAGCAGTTCTTC.